Listed here are 15 T cell receptor beta chains from one sample, sequenced in a study of T cell responses to AZD1222 COVID-19 vaccine. Here immunoSEQ multiplex PCR was the method, and the copy in TCRdb shows in-frame clones only, minus some. The sample shows around 110,000 clones, approximately 85% of them seen only once. Sequenced here: peripheral blood, sampled on day 0 of MenACWY control vaccination. The receptors were sampled from an adult in good health.

The gene calls are TRBV27 and TRBJ2-7, with a possible D match to TRBD1 (5 bases). The CDR3 runs to 18 residues. V was cut by 5 bases and J by 3 bases, with 26 bases left in between. Germline V gene sequence: CDR1 MNHEY, CDR2 SMNVEV (reference sequence). The CDR3 is CASSQTRISDTYSYEQYF. In DNA, the CDR3 is TGTGCCAGCAGTCAAACCCGGATCTCGGACACCTATAGCTACGAGCAGTACTTC.

V usage is TRBV5-1 and J usage is TRBJ1-2, with 8 bases that match TRBD1. V shed 4 bases and J 7 bases; nucleotides not matched to a gene: 3. The germline CDR1 and CDR2 sequences are SGHRS and YFSETQ. CDR3 length: 12 residues. CDR3: CASSVDRGGYTF. The CDR3 bases are TGCGCCAGCAGCGTAGACAGGGGTGGCTACACCTTC.

The CDR3: CASSQGAAAGPASYNEQFF. The DNA for the CDR3 is TGCGCCAGCAGCCAAGGGGCGGCGGCGGGGCCTGCCTCCTACAATGAGCAGTTCTTC. The V and J genes are TRBV4-3 and TRBJ2-1; D perhaps matches TRBD2 (6 bases). The CDR3 is 19 residues long. In germline, CDR1 is LGHNA, CDR2 YSLEER. The V and J ends lost 1 base and 0 bases respectively, with 19 bases between them.

This chain joins TRBV28 and TRBJ2-5; the D gene is possibly TRBD1 (6 bases). Germline CDR1 reads MDHEN; CDR2 reads SYDVKM. The CDR3 runs to 16 residues. Trimming removed 3 bases from V and 5 bases from J, with 19 bases in between. The CDR3 reads CASSFNQGGFAETQYF. CDR3 coding DNA: TGTGCCAGCAGTTTCAATCAAGGGGGATTCGCGGAGACCCAGTACTTC.

Concerning this clone: Within the sample, other DNA sequences also encode this same CDR3. The V call is TRBV19, the J call TRBJ1-5; D unclear. V was pared by 5 bases and J by 0 bases, with 11 bases between. This CDR3 has 15 amino acids. Germline values: CDR1 LNHDA, CDR2 SQIVND (reference sequence). The CDR3 DNA follows: TGTGCCAGTAGTTGGAGCAGATATAGCAATCAGCCCCAGCATTTT. It translates to CASSWSRYSNQPQHF.

The chain couples TRBV19 to TRBJ1-6; 7 nucleotides line up with TRBD1. CDR1 is LNHDA and CDR2 is SQIVND in the germline V gene (reference sequence). The trim removed 2 bases at V and 6 bases at J, leaving 4 bases unmatched. The CDR3 extends over 15 amino acids. This CDR3 reads CASSIKGAPNSPLHF. The CDR3 DNA sequence: TGTGCCAGTAGTATAAAGGGGGCCCCTAATTCACCCCTCCACTTT.

In this sample, this clone turned up once. The rearrangement links TRBV10-1 to TRBJ1-3; D gene unclear. CDR1 is WNHNN, CDR2 SYGVQD, per germline (reference sequence). Trimming shortened V by 3 bases and J by 1 base, and 7 bases separated the two germline ends. The CDR3 covers 14 residues. The DNA of the CDR3 is TGCGCCAGCAGTGATCCGGGGTCTGGAAACACCATATATTTT. It specifies CASSDPGSGNTIYF.

This clone was seen a handful of times. The chain joins TRBV24-1 to TRBJ2-2, with a tentative D call TRBD1 (6 bases). This CDR3 is 14 amino acids long. Germline V gene lookup returns CDR1 KGHDR and CDR2 SFDVKD. Trimming took 10 bases from V and 1 from J, leaving 12 bases between them. CDR3 nucleotides: TGTGCCACTCGCGACAGGCAGAACACCGGGGAGCTGTTTTTT. This sequence encodes CATRDRQNTGELFF.

The V and J genes are TRBV19 and TRBJ1-6; 10 nucleotides align to TRBD1. The length of the CDR3 is 18 residues. V shed 9 bases and J 0 bases; nucleotides not matched to a gene: 11. Germline loops: CDR1 LNHDA, CDR2 SQIVND (reference sequence). The chain's CDR3 is CASRDRGYLSSYNSPLHF. The CDR3 DNA is TGTGCCAGCCGGGACAGGGGATATCTGAGCTCCTATAATTCACCCCTCCACTTT.

This clone was counted a few times. This rearrangement joins TRBV9 to TRBJ2-7; weak D call: TRBD2 (6 bases). CDR3 length: 15 amino acids. The germline V and J ends were trimmed by 4 bases and 2 bases, with 16 bases remaining between them. In germline, CDR1 is SGDLS, CDR2 YYNGEE. The CDR3 reads CASSSTGTSPYEQYF. The CDR3 DNA is TGTGCCAGCAGCTCAACCGGGACTTCTCCCTACGAGCAGTACTTC.

The J gene is TRBJ2-3, the V gene TRBV3-1 (or the pseudogene TRBV3-2); D may be TRBD1 (6 bases). Germline values: CDR1 LGHDT, CDR2 YNNKEL (reference sequence). The CDR3 runs to 18 residues. V lost 0 bases, J lost 6 bases, and 22 bases lay in between. CDR3: CASSQEPVGTPPIDTQYF. CDR3 sequence (DNA): TGTGCCAGCAGCCAAGAACCGGTCGGGACACCACCCATCGATACGCAGTATTTT.

V usage is TRBV12-3 or TRBV12-4 and J usage is TRBJ1-2; no definite D call. V gave up 5 bases and J gave up 3 bases, with 7 bases separating them. The CDR3 spans 12 residues. The CDR3, as DNA: TGTGCCAGCAGTGACAATTACTATGGCTACACCTTC. Its protein product is CASSDNYYGYTF.

The chain combines TRBV19 with TRBJ2-3; D possibly corresponds to TRBD1 (5 bases). The CDR3 has 16 amino acids. Germline CDR1 and CDR2: LNHDA and SQIVND (reference sequence). Trimming shortened V by 4 bases and J by 0 bases, and 14 bases separated the two germline ends. This CDR3 is CASSTRTQSSTDTQYF. In DNA form, the CDR3 reads TGTGCCAGTAGTACGAGGACACAGAGTAGCACAGATACGCAGTATTTT.

The V gene is TRBV5-1, the J gene TRBJ1-2, with a possible D match to TRBD1 (5 bases). The germline gives CDR1 SGHRS, CDR2 YFSETQ. V lost 4 bases and J 6 bases, leaving 10 bases between the germline ends. The CDR3 extends over 12 amino acids. The CDR3 DNA reads as TGCGCCAGCAGCCCCGACAGAGATGGCTACACCTTC. Translated, it gives CASSPDRDGYTF.

The table lists this clone with a few counts. The rearrangement links TRBV13 to TRBJ2-5; D is ambiguous. This CDR3 is 12 amino acids long. Germline V lookup: CDR1 PRHDT, CDR2 FYEKMQ (reference sequence). Trimming stripped 2 bases from V and 7 bases from J, with 8 bases between. CDR3 in amino acids: CASSLNLWTQYF. The CDR3 nucleotides read TGTGCCAGCAGCTTAAATTTATGGACCCAGTACTTC. The whole variable domain, remainder taken from reference TRBV13 and TRBJ2-5, is AAGVIQSPRHLIKEKRETATLKCYPIPRHDTVYWYQQGPGQDPQFLISFYEKMQSDKGSIPDRFSAQQFSDYHSELNMSSLELGDSALYFCASSLNLWTQYFGPGTRLLVL.